What follows are 28 T cell receptor beta chains derived from one specimen sequenced in a study of T-cell memory formation after mild COVID-19. Each CDR3 protein is one row after TCRdb ran MiXCR on the 5' RACE reads. The data show 300,000 to 350,000 distinct CDR3 sequences, 13% to 15% seen once. Material: PBMCs or a T cell subset sorted from them (not recorded which). All receptors derive from a man aged 18 to 30 who had mild COVID-19 (a few samples of this study predate the infection). Cell type and time point are not known.

The chain links TRBV19 to TRBJ2-3; the match to TRBD2 covers 8 bases. Germline CDR1 is LNHDA and CDR2 is SQIVND (reference sequence). CDR3 length: 16 amino acids. The junction had 7 bases not matched to a gene; V was cut back by 3 bases and J by 2 bases. In DNA form, the CDR3 reads TGTGCCAGTAGTATGGCCGGGAGGGAACTCACAGATACGCAGTATTTT. The encoded protein is CASSMAGRELTDTQYF.

The CDR3 DNA reads TGTGCCAGCAGTTTTACAGGCTCTGACAATCAGCCCCAGCATTTT. Amino acids: CASSFTGSDNQPQHF. The chain couples TRBV12-3 or TRBV12-4 to TRBJ1-5; possibly TRBD1 for D (5 bases). With 3 bases removed from V and 3 bases from J, the gap between germline ends came to 12 bases. The length of the CDR3 is 15 residues.

This clonotype was observed a handful of times. This chain links TRBV5-5 with TRBJ2-3, with D unclear. The germline gives CDR1 SGHKS, CDR2 YYEKEE (reference sequence). The CDR3 totals 15 residues. V shed 1 base and J shed 4 bases, with 13 bases lying between them. Here the CDR3 reads CASSLQVVSADTQYF. The DNA for the CDR3 is TGTGCCAGCAGCTTGCAGGTGGTCAGTGCAGATACGCAGTATTTT. The whole variable domain, remainder taken from reference TRBV5-5 and TRBJ2-3, is DAGVTQSPTHLIKTRGQQVTLRCSPISGHKSVSWYQQVLGQGPQFIFQYYEKEERGRGNFPDRFSARQFPNYSSELNVNALLLGDSALYLCASSLQVVSADTQYFGPGTRLTVL.

The chain has TRBV7-9 and TRBJ2-4; 7 nucleotides align to TRBD1. The V and J ends lost 5 bases and 0 bases, in that order; junction bases with no gene match: 7. The CDR3 is 16 amino acids. Germline V gives CDR1 SEHNR, CDR2 FQNEAQ (reference sequence). The CDR3 region has the DNA TGTGCCAGCAGCCAGGGGGACCGGGGAGCCAAAAACATTCAGTACTTC. Protein product: CASSQGDRGAKNIQYF.

This clonotype was seen only a few times. The chain uses TRBV2 and TRBJ1-2; D is uncertain. Between the trimmed V and J ends, which lost 9 bases and 8 bases, there was a span of 16 bases. This CDR3 contains 12 residues. Germline V gene lookup returns CDR1 SNHLY and CDR2 FYNNEI. CDR3 in DNA: TGTGCCAGGATGCAGGCTACCTACGGCTACACCTTC. Residues: CARMQATYGYTF.

The sample holds many counts of this clonotype. The chain joins TRBV6-1 to TRBJ1-6; D uncertain. V lost 1 base, J lost 9 bases, and 10 bases lay in between. CDR1 MNHNS and CDR2 SASEGT come from the germline V gene. This CDR3 spans 14 amino acids. The CDR3 bases are TGTGCCAGCAGTGAAGTTCCCACCGGTTCACCCCTCCACTTT. Its translation: CASSEVPTGSPLHF.

V is TRBV29-1 and J is TRBJ2-5; 9 bases align to TRBD1. This CDR3 is 13 amino acids long. After removal of 6 bases from V and 4 bases from J, the junction contained 6 bases not matched to a gene. CDR1 SQVTM and CDR2 ANQGSEA come from the germline V gene. This CDR3 is CSVGDRVGETQYF. CDR3 sequence (DNA): TGCAGCGTGGGGGACAGGGTCGGAGAGACCCAGTACTTC.

This clonotype has a handful of counts. V and J are TRBV4-2 and TRBJ2-5; 8 nucleotides line up with TRBD2. The CDR3 totals 17 residues. CDR1 and CDR2 (germline): LGHNA, YNFKEQ. Losses at the gene ends were 0 bases for V and 4 bases for J; bases not matched to a gene: 10. CDR3 coding DNA: TGTGCCAGCAGCCAAGAGATGGCCGGGGGGGCTCTAGAGACCCAGTACTTC. It translates to CASSQEMAGGALETQYF.

This clonotype appeared a few times. The V gene is TRBV4-3, the J gene TRBJ1-1, with D tentatively TRBD1 (6 bases). The CDR3 has 15 residues. Trimming pared 0 bases from V and 7 bases from J, leaving 15 bases between. Germline V gives CDR1 LGHNA, CDR2 YSLEER. The CDR3 nucleotides read TGCGCCAGCAGCCAAGATCTCTCAGGGGAACTTGAAGCTTTCTTT. It codes for CASSQDLSGELEAFF.

This rearrangement joins TRBV5-5 to TRBJ2-7; a weak D match, TRBD1 (6 bases). The length of the CDR3 is 15 residues. Trimming took 0 bases from V and 6 from J, leaving 16 bases between them. Germline V gives CDR1 SGHKS, CDR2 YYEKEE (reference sequence). CDR3 nucleotides: TGTGCCAGCAGCTTGGGGGAGTGGCAGGGGTCCGAGCAGTACGTC. Translated, it gives CASSLGEWQGSEQYV.

The rearrangement uses TRBV6-5 and TRBJ1-1, with D uncertain. The CDR3 consists of 14 residues. Germline assignment: CDR1 MNHEY and CDR2 SVGAGI. The germline V and J ends were trimmed by 0 bases and 0 bases, with 5 bases remaining between them. CDR3 residues: CASSYSLLNTEAFF. In DNA form, the CDR3 reads TGTGCCAGCAGTTACTCGCTCCTGAACACTGAAGCTTTCTTT.

This clonotype was counted between two and nine times. DNA of the CDR3: TGCAGTGCTAGGCTCGGTGACAGGGTCGAGACCCAGTACTTC. Residues: CSARLGDRVETQYF. The chain is built from TRBV20-1 and TRBJ2-5, with 7 bases lining up with TRBD1. This CDR3 is 14 amino acids long. Looked up from germline, CDR1 is DFQATT and CDR2 is SNEGSKA (reference sequence). Trimming removed 3 bases from V and 5 bases from J; junction bases left unmatched: 9.

The chain uses TRBV6-5 and TRBJ1-5; TRBD1 matches 9 bases. The CDR3 consists of 16 residues. Germline trimming cut 5 bases from V and 2 bases from J; bases unmatched to any gene: 7. Germline V gives CDR1 MNHEY, CDR2 SVGAGI. Written as DNA, the CDR3 is TGTGCCAGCAGTCTCAAGACAGGGGGGGGCAATCAGCCCCAGCATTTT. This codes for CASSLKTGGGNQPQHF.

The sample holds one count of this clonotype. V is TRBV6-2 or TRBV6-3 and J is TRBJ2-3, with D perhaps TRBD2 (5 bases). CDR3 length: 15 amino acids. In germline, CDR1 is MNHEY, CDR2 SVGEGT. The V end was cut by 6 bases, the J end by 1 base, with 14 bases between. The chain's CDR3 is CASRLGVSRTDTQYF. CDR3 nucleotides: TGTGCCAGCAGACTCGGGGTCAGCCGCACAGATACGCAGTATTTT.

The rearrangement uses TRBV9 and TRBJ2-3; D ambiguous. Germline V lookup: CDR1 SGDLS, CDR2 YYNGEE. Trimming cost V 1 base and J 0 bases, with 6 bases left between them. This CDR3 comprises 14 residues. CDR3 coding DNA: TGTGCCAGCAGCGTACTCGCTAGCACAGATACGCAGTATTTT. This gives the protein CASSVLASTDTQYF. The full variable domain, in which reference TRBV9 and TRBJ2-3 provide the parts outside the CDR3, is DSGVTQTPKHLITATGQRVTLRCSPRSGDLSVYWYQQSLDQGLQFLIQYYNGEERAKGNILERFSAQQFPDLHSELNLSSLELGDSALYFCASSVLASTDTQYFGPGTRLTVL.

This clonotype has a count of ten or more. This rearrangement joins TRBV5-5 to TRBJ2-3; TRBD2 might be the D (5 bases). V lost 0 bases, J lost 5 bases, and 13 bases lay in between. CDR1 and CDR2 from the germline V gene are SGHKS and YYEKEE (reference sequence). The CDR3 sequence is 15 residues long. CDR3 amino acids: CASSLGTGSGDTQYF. For the CDR3, the DNA is TGTGCCAGCAGCTTGGGAACGGGGTCGGGAGATACGCAGTATTTT.

There are many counts of this clonotype. The chain is built from TRBV29-1 and TRBJ2-7; no reliable D call. CDR3 length equals 14 residues. The germline gives CDR1 SQVTM, CDR2 ANQGSEA. Trimming removed 5 bases at V and 0 bases at J, with 14 bases between. CDR3 bases: TGCAGCGTTTTCCTAGACTCAAGCTCCTACGAGCAGTACTTC. Encoded protein: CSVFLDSSSYEQYF.

The CDR3 DNA reads TGTGCCAGCAGCATCACCGGGACAGGGTATACTGAAGCTTTCTTT. It yields the protein CASSITGTGYTEAFF. The chain employs TRBV7-6 and TRBJ1-1; 9 bases fit TRBD1. This CDR3 comprises 15 residues. With V trimmed by 5 bases and J by 5 bases, 9 bases remained unmatched. Germline loops: CDR1 SGHVS, CDR2 FNYEAQ.

This clonotype was found many times. The rearrangement joins TRBV6-5 to TRBJ1-1; perhaps TRBD1 as D (5 bases). CDR3 length: 13 amino acids. Looked up from germline, CDR1 is MNHEY and CDR2 is SVGAGI. Between the trimmed V and J ends, which lost 2 bases and 3 bases, there was a span of 7 bases. The CDR3 sequence is CASSYRGDTEAFF. For the CDR3, the DNA is TGTGCCAGCAGTTACCGGGGGGACACTGAAGCTTTCTTT.

This clonotype turned up a few times. J is TRBJ2-7 and V is TRBV7-2; the D is unclear. The V end lost 5 bases, the J end lost 5 bases, and 10 bases lay between the germline ends. Germline V gene data show CDR1 as SGHTA and CDR2 as FQGNSA. This CDR3 spans 12 amino acids. The CDR3 spells CASSPFGDEQYF. The CDR3 DNA reads TGTGCCAGCAGCCCCTTTGGGGACGAGCAGTACTTC.

CDR3 protein: CASSQQGTGGQGGYTF. CDR3 coding DNA: TGCGCCAGCAGCCAACAAGGGACAGGGGGCCAAGGAGGCTACACCTTC. The chain recombines TRBV4-1 with TRBJ1-2; 12 bases agree with TRBD1. This CDR3 is built from 16 residues. The V gene end was trimmed by 2 bases and the J gene end by 8 bases; junction bases not matched to a gene: 9. The germline V gene encodes CDR1 MGHRA and CDR2 YSYEKL.

The chain couples TRBV19 to TRBJ1-2; D gene unclear. The V and J ends lost 4 bases and 2 bases respectively, with 5 bases between them. The CDR3 totals 12 residues. Germline CDR1 is LNHDA and CDR2 is SQIVND (reference sequence). CDR3 in amino acids: CASSNLNYGYTF. CDR3 bases: TGTGCCAGTAGTAACCTAAACTATGGCTACACCTTC.

The chain recombines TRBV2 with TRBJ2-3, with 8 bases identical to TRBD2. CDR1 is SNHLY and CDR2 is FYNNEI in the germline V gene. The CDR3 has 16 residues. V shed 2 bases and J 1 base; nucleotides not matched to a gene: 5. The CDR3 loop reads CASSERAGGRTDTQYF. The CDR3 nucleotides are TGTGCCAGCAGTGAACGGGCGGGGGGCCGCACAGATACGCAGTATTTT.

The table lists this clonotype with a few counts. The chain recombines TRBV24-1 with TRBJ2-3; TRBD2 matches 7 bases. Germline loops: CDR1 KGHDR, CDR2 SFDVKD. CDR3 length: 13 amino acids. The ends lost 0 bases at V and 8 bases at J; junction bases unmatched: 1. The CDR3 loop reads CATSDLWGGTQYF. DNA for the CDR3: TGTGCCACCAGTGATTTGTGGGGGGGTACGCAGTATTTT.

This clonotype was detected a few times. The V call is TRBV12-3 or TRBV12-4, the J call TRBJ2-5; perhaps TRBD2 as D (6 bases). The CDR3 is 13 amino acids. V lost 7 bases, J lost 3 bases, and 12 bases lay in between. CDR3 protein: CASTPPGEETQYF. CDR3 DNA sequence: TGTGCCAGCACTCCCCCGGGGGAAGAGACCCAGTACTTC.

This clonotype came up a few times. The chain employs TRBV19 and TRBJ1-1; no clear D. Germline CDR1 LNHDA, CDR2 SQIVND (reference sequence). Trimming pared 7 bases from V and 3 bases from J, leaving 9 bases between. The length of the CDR3 is 12 residues. The CDR3 DNA is TGTGCCAGTAAGAGCGAGTACACTGAAGCTTTCTTT. It specifies CASKSEYTEAFF.

At least ten counts were recorded for this clonotype. The rearrangement joins TRBV6-2 or TRBV6-3 to TRBJ2-2; either TRBD1 or TRBD2 may fit D (5 bases each). This CDR3 comprises 15 residues. From germline, CDR1 is MNHEY and CDR2 SVGEGT. V lost 5 bases and J 3 bases, leaving 13 bases between the germline ends. CDR3 nucleotides: TGTGCCAGCAGTCTCGGGACGAGGGACACCGGGGAGCTGTTTTTT. Encoded protein: CASSLGTRDTGELFF.

As DNA, the CDR3 is TGTGCCAGCAGTTCGCTCGGGACAGTCGGGGATTCACCCCTCCACTTT. Residues: CASSSLGTVGDSPLHF. The chain joins TRBV6-2 or TRBV6-3 to TRBJ1-6; 7 nucleotides line up with TRBD1. CDR1 is MNHEY, CDR2 SVGEGT, per germline. The V gene end was trimmed by 4 bases and the J gene end by 8 bases; junction bases not matched to a gene: 11. The CDR3 is 16 residues long.